This T cell receptor (beta chain) was obtained from a study of blood T cell repertoires in COVID-19. Study background: Both acute and convalescent COVID-19 samples were obtained from the United States, Italy and Spain. T cells, B-cell-depleted T cells, or PBMCs provided the cDNA or gDNA that served as material.

Germline V lookup: CDR1 KGHSH, CDR2 LQKENI. The ends were cut back, 1 base at V and 2 bases at J, with 12 bases in the middle. The CDR3 length is 15 residues. As originally analysed: Amplification of reference gene primers provided the estimated nucleated cell counts. The repertoire was sequenced with immunoSEQ multiplex PCR; TCRdb's copy has only in-frame clones and lacks some. From that table come the V and J calls and clone size; the DNA was used to work out D and trimming. This table holds 90,000 to 130,000 clones, more than 75% found once. This clone was observed a handful of times. The material sequenced was peripheral blood. The source is a woman aged 45-65 years with acute or convalescent COVID-19. This chain uses TRBV18 with TRBJ2-7; weak D call: TRBD1 (6 bases). In DNA form, the CDR3 reads TGTGCCAGCTCACCACAGGGGGACCCCACCTACGAGCAGTACTTC. It is translated as CASSPQGDPTYEQYF.